Presented here are 4 T cell receptor beta chains from one specimen sequenced in a study of CD8 T cells in Susac syndrome. Random hexamers were used to reverse transcribe the RNA input (roughly 0.5 to 1 ug). TCRdb processed the immunoSEQ multiplex PCR reads anew with MiXCR; each CDR3 protein has one entry. There are some 190,000 distinct CDR3 sequences in the sample; about 95% occur only once, and over 0.08% lies in the top ten. Material: CD4+ T cells from PBMCs. The receptor set was obtained from a human donor in good health.

The V gene is TRBV9, the J gene TRBJ2-2; 13 nucleotides agree with TRBD2. Trimming removed 3 bases from V and 7 bases from J; junction bases left unmatched: 6. The germline gives CDR1 SGDLS, CDR2 YYNGEE. The CDR3 is made up of 16 amino acids. CDR3 sequence reads: CASSEGTSGNYGELFF. The CDR3, as DNA: TGTGCCAGCAGCGAGGGGACTAGCGGGAATTACGGGGAGCTGTTTTTT.

This chain connects TRBV7-9 to TRBJ1-2, with D possibly matching TRBD1 (5 bases). The CDR3 length is 13 residues. Germline V gives CDR1 SEHNR, CDR2 FQNEAQ (reference sequence). V shed 5 bases and J shed 4 bases, with 11 bases lying between them. As DNA, the CDR3 is TGTGCCAGCAGCAGGGACCCCGTCTATGGCTACACCTTC. Translation: CASSRDPVYGYTF.

The chain joins TRBV30 to TRBJ2-7, with a possible D match to TRBD2 (5 bases). The germline V gene encodes CDR1 GTSNPN and CDR2 SVGIG (reference sequence). CDR3 length equals 14 residues. The V end was cut by 1 base, the J end by 1 base, with 11 bases between. This CDR3 is CAWSAGMGSYEQYF. The DNA for the CDR3 is TGTGCCTGGAGTGCCGGGATGGGATCCTACGAGCAGTACTTC. Supplemented by reference TRBV30 and TRBJ2-7, the full variable domain reads SQTIHQWPATLVQPVGSPLSLECTVEGTSNPNLYWYRQAAGRGLQLLFYSVGIGQISSEVPQNLSASRPQDRQFILSSKKLLLSDSGFYLCAWSAGMGSYEQYFGPGTRLTVT.

The chain couples TRBV11-2 to TRBJ2-2; D is undetermined. The CDR3 loop spans 13 amino acids. Germline CDR1 reads SGHAT; CDR2 reads FQNNGV. Trimming removed 1 base from V and 7 bases from J, with 7 bases in between. The DNA of the CDR3 is TGTGCCAGCAGCTTAGTAGTTTTCGGGGAGCTGTTTTTT. This sequence encodes CASSLVVFGELFF.